Sequencing of this T cell receptor beta chain was carried out in a study of T cell responses to AZD1222 COVID-19 vaccine. Overall study context: Pooling covered second doses at about 4 or about 12 weeks.

This CDR3 is 13 amino acids long. The V gene's germline CDR1 is MDHEN and CDR2 SYDVKM. V trimming: 6 bases; J trimming: 5 bases; junction bases outside the gene matches: 0. Comments on this clone: Its antigen is unknown.

The study's findings and limits: Donors were chiefly white British, with a greater number of females, and clonal diversity was perhaps underestimated. Spike-specific TCR breadth and depth both grew after two AZD1222 doses. Unmutated variant regions reportedly attract nearly half of all spike-specific TCRs.

Measured with immunoSEQ multiplex PCR; TCRdb has only the in-frame clones, and not every one. In the table there are tens of thousands of clones, 88% of which are singletons. The receptor comes from an adult in good health. Sequenced material: peripheral blood, taken on day 0 of AZD1222 vaccination. The V call is TRBV28, the J call TRBJ1-4, with 10 bases that match TRBD1. In nucleotides, the CDR3 is TGTGCCAGCAGGACAGGGGGCAATGAAAAACTGTTTTTT. Translated: CASRTGGNEKLFF. Full variable domain (outside the CDR3, taken from reference TRBV28 and TRBJ1-4): DVKVTQSSRYLVKRTGEKVFLECVQDMDHENMFWYRQDPGLGLRLIYFSYDVKMKEKGDIPEGYSVSREKKERFSLILESASTNQTSMYLCASRTGGNEKLFFGSGTQLSVL.